Below, 27 T cell receptor beta chains from the same sample are listed, as sequenced in a study of post-analysis software for immune sequencing data. General study points: TRBV segments more frequent in patients than in controls numbered several and included TRBV5-6, TRBV5-1 and TRBV20-1.

Presence of unique molecular identifiers characterized the TCR beta cDNA libraries. TCRdb reprocessed the PCR reads via MiXCR and lists one record per CDR3 protein. Of around 710,000 distinct CDR3 sequences in the sample, about 43% were seen once. The antigens for these receptors are not known. Sequences were obtained from blood. The source is a girl between 10 and 17 years old with multiple sclerosis.

V is TRBV11-1 and J is TRBJ2-7, with 9 bases aligning to TRBD1. CDR1 and CDR2 from the germline V gene are SGHAT and FQDESV (reference sequence). Trimming took 1 base from V and 2 from J; bases not matched to a gene: 3. The CDR3 is 15 residues long. The CDR3 is CASSLVGQGTYEQYF. The CDR3 nucleotides read TGTGCCAGCAGCTTAGTGGGACAGGGAACCTACGAGCAGTACTTC. The whole variable domain, filled in from reference TRBV11-1 and TRBJ2-7, reads EAEVAQSPRYKITEKSQAVAFWCDPISGHATLYWYRQILGQGPELLVQFQDESVVDDSQLPKDRFSAERLKGVDSTLKIQPAELGDSAMYLCASSLVGQGTYEQYFGPGTRLTVT.

The chain is built from TRBV19 and TRBJ1-5, with D hard to call. Germline loops: CDR1 LNHDA, CDR2 SQIVND (reference sequence). The CDR3 is 15 residues long. V was pared by 4 bases and J by 2 bases, with 12 bases between. CDR3 nucleotides: TGTGCCAGTAGTAAGCCTCAGCTGGGCAATCAGCCCCAGCATTTT. Translation gives CASSKPQLGNQPQHF.

The J gene is TRBJ1-5, the V gene TRBV12-3 or TRBV12-4; TRBD1 matches at 8 bases. The CDR3 covers 17 residues. V dropped 3 bases and J dropped 3; count of bases not matched to a gene: 10. Here the CDR3 reads CASSFRLGTGVNQPQHF. CDR3 coding DNA: TGTGCCAGCAGTTTCCGGTTGGGGACAGGAGTCAATCAGCCCCAGCATTTT.

V and J are TRBV20-1 and TRBJ2-5; the match to TRBD2 covers 7 bases. Germline CDR1 DFQATT, CDR2 SNEGSKA (reference sequence). The CDR3 has 14 residues. V lost 0 bases to trimming and J lost 11 bases; unmatched junction nucleotides: 12. CDR3 in amino acids: CSARDPAPGGEQYF. The CDR3 bases are TGCAGTGCTAGAGATCCTGCCCCGGGGGGAGAGCAGTACTTC.

J is TRBJ2-4 and V is TRBV4-2; 7 nucleotides line up with TRBD1. The J call may be faulty, since TRBJ2-7 better matches the DNA end. The CDR3 runs to 15 residues. CDR1 and CDR2 (germline): LGHNA, YNFKEQ. CDR3 amino acids: CASSYYGQVSDEQYF. Written as DNA, the CDR3 is TGTGCCAGCAGCTACTACGGACAGGTTTCGGACGAGCAGTACTTC.

This clonotype showed up just a few times. The chain uses TRBV4-2 and TRBJ1-6; D is ambiguous. Trimming cost V 3 bases and J 7 bases, with 4 bases left between them. CDR1 is LGHNA and CDR2 is YNFKEQ in the germline V gene. The CDR3 is 12 residues long. The CDR3 DNA follows: TGTGCCAGCAGCCACCCCAATTCACCCCTCCACTTT. Residues: CASSHPNSPLHF.

This clonotype was counted between two and nine times. This sequence joins TRBV14 and TRBJ2-5; TRBD2 aligns across 13 bases. The J call may be mistaken, given a closer DNA end match to TRBJ2-7. This CDR3 has 15 amino acids. Germline V gives CDR1 SGHDN, CDR2 FVKESK. The CDR3: CASSQGLAGGHEQYF. DNA of the CDR3: TGTGCCAGCAGCCAAGGACTAGCGGGAGGCCACGAGCAGTACTTC.

Only a few counts were recorded for this clonotype. The chain uses TRBV5-1 and TRBJ2-4, with TRBD2 matching over 8 bases. The CDR3 is 17 amino acids. The trim removed 4 bases at V and 1 base at J, leaving 10 bases unmatched. The germline V gene encodes CDR1 SGHRS and CDR2 YFSETQ. The CDR3: CASSPGGGSGAKNIQYF. The CDR3 bases are TGCGCCAGCAGCCCCGGGGGGGGTTCAGGGGCCAAAAACATTCAGTACTTC. Drawing the rest from reference TRBV5-1 and TRBJ2-4, the complete variable domain is KAGVTQTPRYLIKTRGQQVTLSCSPISGHRSVSWYQQTPGQGLQFLFEYFSETQRNKGNFPGRFSGRQFSNSRSEMNVSTLELGDSALYLCASSPGGGSGAKNIQYFGAGTRLSVL.

The chain carries TRBV7-2 and TRBJ2-7, with a tentative D call TRBD1 (6 bases). The ends were cut back, 4 bases at V and 2 bases at J, with 15 bases in the middle. The CDR3 sequence is 15 residues long. Germline CDR1 SGHTA, CDR2 FQGNSA. CDR3 DNA sequence: TGTGCCAGCAGCTCATATCGGGACAAACCCTACGAGCAGTACTTC. Its protein is CASSSYRDKPYEQYF.

This clonotype was counted between two and nine times. V and J are TRBV7-9 and TRBJ1-1; 12 bases match TRBD1. V was pared by 1 base and J by 4 bases, with 4 bases of the junction left unmatched. The CDR3 is made up of 16 amino acids. Germline CDR1 SEHNR, CDR2 FQNEAQ (reference sequence). DNA for the CDR3: TGTGCCAGCAGCTTAGACCAGGGACAGGGGGCCACTGAAGCTTTCTTT. It encodes CASSLDQGQGATEAFF.

The rearrangement uses TRBV7-9 and TRBJ2-3, with TRBD1 as a possible D gene (6 bases). The ends were cut back, 4 bases at V and 2 bases at J, with 16 bases in the middle. Per germline, CDR1 SEHNR and CDR2 FQNEAQ (reference sequence). There are 16 residues in the CDR3. For the CDR3, the DNA is TGTGCCAGCAGCTCCCGACAGGCCGGTTACACAGATACGCAGTATTTT. It yields the protein CASSSRQAGYTDTQYF.

The chain uses TRBV14 and TRBJ2-5; TRBD1 is a possible D gene (6 bases). The CDR3 runs 14 residues. V lost 0 bases and J lost 7, with 12 bases in between. CDR1 is SGHDN, CDR2 FVKESK, per germline. CDR3 DNA: TGTGCCAGCAGCCAAGATTGGGGGCTTGGGACCCAGTACTTC. This sequence encodes CASSQDWGLGTQYF.

The J gene is TRBJ1-1, the V gene TRBV6-2 or TRBV6-3; 8 bases are shared with TRBD1. CDR1 is MNHEY and CDR2 is SVGEGT in the germline V gene. The CDR3 is 15 residues long. J was trimmed by 3 bases and V by 5 bases; bases with no gene match: 8. The CDR3, as DNA: TGTGCCAGCAGTATAAGCAGGGGGCGAGACACTGAAGCTTTCTTT. This codes for CASSISRGRDTEAFF.

V is TRBV20-1 and J is TRBJ2-2; D gene ambiguous. With 1 base removed from V and 6 bases from J, the gap between germline ends came to 12 bases. Germline CDR1 reads DFQATT; CDR2 reads SNEGSKA (reference sequence). The CDR3 covers 14 residues. CDR3: CSARVLGGAGELFF. The CDR3 DNA sequence: TGCAGTGCTAGAGTGCTAGGTGGAGCCGGGGAGCTGTTTTTT.

This sequence joins TRBV15 and TRBJ2-5; perhaps TRBD1 as D (6 bases). The better agreement between TRBJ2-7 and the DNA end casts doubt on the J call. The CDR3 runs 15 residues. The germline V gene has CDR1 LNHNV and CDR2 YYDKDF (reference sequence). CDR3 loop: CATSREEGGRNEQYF. The CDR3 DNA reads TGTGCCACCAGCAGAGAGGAAGGGGGACGTAACGAGCAGTACTTC.

This clonotype was observed a few times. CDR3 in amino acids: CASSGLAGDSRHEQFF. For the CDR3, the DNA is TGTGCCAGCAGTGGACTAGCGGGAGACTCGAGGCATGAGCAGTTCTTC. The rearrangement uses TRBV2 and TRBJ2-1, with TRBD2 matching over 12 bases. CDR3 length equals 16 residues. The germline gives CDR1 SNHLY, CDR2 FYNNEI. Unmatched junction bases numbered 9, after V lost 4 bases and J lost 8 bases.

This clonotype appeared a few times. The chain combines TRBV6-6 with TRBJ2-7; TRBD2 aligns across 12 bases. The CDR3 consists of 16 residues. After removal of 0 bases from V and 4 bases from J, the junction contained 4 bases not matched to a gene. Looked up from germline, CDR1 is MNHNY and CDR2 is SVGAGI (reference sequence). CDR3 coding DNA: TGTGCCAGCAGTTACTCGACAACTAGCGGGAGGTACGAGCAGTACTTC. This encodes CASSYSTTSGRYEQYF.

This clonotype came up a few times. V is TRBV3-1 and J is TRBJ2-5, with 11 bases aligning to TRBD2. The CDR3 runs 16 residues. Germline V CDR1 and CDR2: LGHDT, YNNKEL (reference sequence). Trimming cost V 3 bases and J 5 bases; bases outside gene matches: 8. CDR3 sequence reads: CASSQHSSGRHETQYF. The CDR3 DNA sequence: TGTGCCAGCAGCCAGCATTCTAGCGGGAGGCACGAGACCCAGTACTTC.

A few counts support this clonotype. V and J are TRBV10-3 and TRBJ2-1; 8 positions agree with TRBD2. Germline values: CDR1 ENHRY, CDR2 SYGVKD. The CDR3 is made up of 14 amino acids. Losses at the gene ends were 5 bases for V and 8 bases for J; bases not matched to a gene: 8. This CDR3 is CAISRTSGDDEQFF. DNA of the CDR3: TGTGCCATCAGTCGTACTAGCGGCGATGATGAGCAGTTCTTC.

This clonotype was counted only a few times. V and J are TRBV28 and TRBJ2-6; TRBD1 aligns across 7 bases. V lost 4 bases to trimming and J lost 1 base; unmatched junction nucleotides: 10. CDR1 is MDHEN and CDR2 is SYDVKM in the germline V gene. There are 18 residues in the CDR3. CDR3 sequence reads: CASSSQWTGPSGANVLTF. DNA of the CDR3: TGTGCCAGCAGTTCACAATGGACAGGACCATCTGGGGCCAACGTCCTGACTTTC.

The gene calls are TRBV12-3 or TRBV12-4 and TRBJ2-5; D possibly matches TRBD1 or TRBD2 (5 bases each). V was shortened by 6 bases and J by 1 base, with 9 bases between the two germline ends. This CDR3 is built from 13 residues. The CDR3 DNA follows: TGTGCCAGCAGGAGGGGCAGCCAAGAGACCCAGTACTTC. Translated: CASRRGSQETQYF.

This chain's CDR3 is CSARDAEGLMGTDTQYF. In DNA, the CDR3 is TGCAGTGCTAGAGATGCCGAGGGCCTAATGGGCACAGATACGCAGTATTTT. The J gene is TRBJ2-3, the V gene TRBV20-1, with D maybe TRBD2 (5 bases). The CDR3 contains 17 residues. Deletions cut 0 bases from V and 1 base from J, with 17 bases between. Germline CDR1 is DFQATT and CDR2 is SNEGSKA (reference sequence).

This clonotype has just a few counts. The genes are TRBV11-2 and TRBJ2-7; no clear D gene. Judging by the DNA end, TRBJ2-5 fits better; the J call may be wrong. Per the germline V gene, CDR1 is SGHAT and CDR2 is FQNNGV. The CDR3 runs to 13 residues. The CDR3 loop is CASSSDRWETQYF. The CDR3 region has the DNA TGTGCCAGCAGCTCGGATCGGTGGGAGACCCAGTACTTC.

This clonotype came up a few times. This CDR3 is CASSPRKGGQPLLLLRNEQFF. DNA for the CDR3: TGTGCCAGCAGCCCCCGAAAAGGGGGACAGCCCCTACTACTACTACGCAATGAGCAGTTCTTC. The rearrangement joins TRBV5-5 to TRBJ2-1; 7 bases align to TRBD1. The CDR3 totals 21 residues. V trimming: 4 bases; J trimming: 6 bases; junction bases outside the gene matches: 28. Per germline, CDR1 SGHKS and CDR2 YYEKEE (reference sequence).

CDR3 bases: TGTGCCAGCAGTTTAAGACAGGGTTGGGGCCAAGAGACCCAGTACTTC. Translated, it gives CASSLRQGWGQETQYF. V and J are TRBV14 and TRBJ2-5; 7 nucleotides agree with TRBD1. Germline V gene lookup returns CDR1 SGHDN and CDR2 FVKESK. V shed 6 bases, J shed 1 base, and the junction held 11 bases outside the gene matches. The CDR3 is made up of 16 amino acids.

The chain links TRBV29-1 to TRBJ2-3; weak D call: TRBD1 (5 bases). Trimming took off 7 bases at V and 3 bases at J, with 17 bases between the two ends. The CDR3 has 14 residues. The V gene's germline CDR1 is SQVTM and CDR2 ANQGSEA. Here the CDR3 DNA reads TGCAGCGCTGGGGCTTTTGTAGGGACAGATACGCAGTATTTT. Its protein is CSAGAFVGTDTQYF.

This sequence joins TRBV20-1 and TRBJ1-2; TRBD1 matches 8 bases. Trimming at V came to 5 bases and at J to 4 bases, leaving 9 bases not matched to a gene. CDR1 is DFQATT and CDR2 is SNEGSKA in the germline V gene (reference sequence). The CDR3 has 14 amino acids. The CDR3: CSAPVGQGVYGYTF. CDR3 sequence (DNA): TGCAGTGCTCCGGTTGGACAGGGTGTCTATGGCTACACCTTC.